This section outlines one TCR beta chain sequence together with its context. For TCR beta, libraries came from iRepertoire HTBI primers and Arm-PCR of CDR3 regions. TCRdb redid the calling of the multiplex PCR reads with MiXCR, one entry per CDR3 protein. The sample contains some 500,000 distinct CDR3 sequences, 15% to 20% of which appear only once. CDR3 length: 16 residues. Germline values: CDR1 SGHRS, CDR2 YFSETQ. V lost 0 bases, J lost 3 bases, and 13 bases lay in between. Noted time point: newly diagnosed GD, antithyroid drugs for less than 3 months. Scientists built the TCR library using RNA that was extracted from PBMCs. This record comes from a study of regulatory T cells in long-lasting Graves disease. These same records also appear under a second study, on T cells in Graves' hyperthyroidism and ophthalmopathy.

This clonotype was obtained from a woman aged 35-65 years with Graves disease. This chain connects TRBV5-1 to TRBJ2-1; perhaps TRBD2 as D (5 bases). This specimen was peripheral blood mononuclear cells (PBMCs), taken at new diagnosis, from a patient treated with antithyroid drugs. The CDR3 DNA sequence: TGCGCCAGCAGCTTGGAAGCGGTCACCTTCTACAATGAGCAGTTCTTC. It encodes CASSLEAVTFYNEQFF.